This is a list of T cell receptor beta chains from one sample in a study of Graves' ophthalmopathy and Graves' hyperthyroidism. TCRdb reprocessed the multiplex PCR reads via MiXCR and lists one record per CDR3 protein. This sample yields roughly 1.1 million distinct CDR3 sequences, of which roughly two fifths are seen a single time; 11% belongs to the top ten. Sequences were obtained from peripheral blood or thyroid tissue (not recorded which). Receptor source: an adult man with Graves' hyperthyroidism. The CDR3 runs from the conserved cysteine through the conserved F or W. D genes are given only for firm matches. Rows may omit the clone size; those that give it use once, few, many or a size class.

V gene	J gene	D gene	clone size	CDR3 DNA	CDR3 protein
TRBV24-1	TRBJ1-1	TRBD1	few	TGTGCTAGAGGGGACAGTACGAACACTGAAGCTTTCTTT	CARGDSTNTEAFF
TRBV20-1	TRBJ2-7	NA	many	TGCAGTGCTAGGGGACGCTTGACCTACGAGCAGTACTTC	CSARGRLTYEQYF
TRBV9	TRBJ1-3	NA	NA	TGTGCCAGCAGCGTAGATCTCCGTGACTCTGGAAACACCATATATTTT	CASSVDLRDSGNTIYF
TRBV7-8	TRBJ1-5	NA	NA	TGTGCCAGCAGCTTAGGAGGGATCCATCAGCCCCAGCATTTT	CASSLGGIHQPQHF
TRBV7-8	TRBJ2-5	NA	many	TGTGCCAGCAGCCCAGCTGGGTCGCGGGAGACCCAGTACTTC	CASSPAGSRETQYF
TRBV12-5	TRBJ2-5	NA	few	TGTGCTAGTGGTTCATCAGGGGAAGAGACCCAGTACTTC	CASGSSGEETQYF
TRBV15	TRBJ1-5	TRBD1	once	TGTGCCACCAGCACCGGGACAGGCTTCAGCAATCAGCCCCAGCATTTT	CATSTGTGFSNQPQHF
TRBV15	TRBJ1-2	NA	NA	TGTGCCACCAGCAGAGATGGGGCTGGGGGCGATGGCTACACCTTC	CATSRDGAGGDGYTF
TRBV15	TRBJ1-5	NA	few	TGTGCCACCAGCAGAGTCTGGCAGAGCAATCAGCCCCAGCATTTT	CATSRVWQSNQPQHF
TRBV19	TRBJ1-1	TRBD1	NA	TGTGCCAGTAGCTCTCATCAGACAGGGGGAGCTGAAGCTTTCTTT	CASSSHQTGGAEAFF
TRBV9	TRBJ2-7	NA	few	TGTGCCAGCAGCGTAGATGGAGGGGTCGAGCAGTACTTC	CASSVDGGVEQYF
TRBV10-3	TRBJ2-7	TRBD1	NA	TGTGCCAGCAACAGACAGGGGGTACGGGAAGAGCAGTACTTC	CASNRQGVREEQYF
TRBV6-1	TRBJ2-5	TRBD2	many	TGTGCCAGCAGTGAAGCGGCGGGAGGAGGGGAGACCCAGTACTTC	CASSEAAGGGETQYF
TRBV4-1	TRBJ1-4	NA	few	TGCGCCAGCAGGTCAAACATGGCAACTAATGAAAAACTGTTTTTT	CASRSNMATNEKLFF
TRBV7-9	TRBJ2-7	NA	NA	TGTGCAACCTGGGGCTACGAGCAGTACTTC	CATWGYEQYF
TRBV15	TRBJ2-6	NA	NA	TGTGCCACCAGTGGTGGGGCCAACGTCCTGACTTTC	CATSGGANVLTF
TRBV11-1	TRBJ2-6	NA	once	TGTGCCAGCAGCTTAGGATGGACCAGATACACCGGGGCCAACGTCCTGACTTTC	CASSLGWTRYTGANVLTF
TRBV15	TRBJ1-2	TRBD1	many	TGTGCCACCAGCAAAGGGGAGGGGGCAGGTTCTAACTATGGCTACACCTTC	CATSKGEGAGSNYGYTF
TRBV7-8	TRBJ2-7	TRBD2	NA	TGCGCCAGCAGCTCGGGAGGGCCATCCTCCGAGCAGTACTTC	CASSSGGPSSEQYF
TRBV4-1	TRBJ2-5	TRBD2	many	TGCGCCAGCAGCGCGGGGGTGGGGACCCAGTACTTC	CASSAGVGTQYF
TRBV7-8	TRBJ2-2	NA	many	TGTGCCAGCAGCCTCATTGTGTATGGGGAGCTGTTTTTT	CASSLIVYGELFF
TRBV28	TRBJ1-5	TRBD1	NA	TGTGCCAGCCGGGACAGCCCCAATCAGCCCCAGCATTTT	CASRDSPNQPQHF
TRBV27	TRBJ1-4	NA	NA	TGTGCCAGCAGTTCGAGGACAAGGGTCGGGGAAAAACTGTTTTTT	CASSSRTRVGEKLFF
TRBV7-9	TRBJ1-1	NA	few	TGTGCCAGCAGCTTATCCCCCGGAGGGAAGACTGAAGCTTTCTTT	CASSLSPGGKTEAFF
TRBV6-2/TRBV6-3	TRBJ1-1	NA	few	TGTGCCAGCAGTTACGCTACTTTGGCTTCTGGAACTTTCTTT	CASSYATLASGTFF
TRBV5-4	TRBJ1-2	NA	many	TGTGCCAGCACATGGGACAACTCTTTGCTTGGCTACACCTTC	CASTWDNSLLGYTF